This TCR beta chain was captured in a study of T cells in Graves' hyperthyroidism and ophthalmopathy. This clonotype was seen many times. The CDR3 is 16 residues long. V dropped 4 bases and J dropped 4 bases, with 18 bases sitting between them. Template material for amplifying TCR beta CDR3 regions consisted of RNA transcripts. Carried out on the TCR CDR3, a first-round RT-PCR used the HTBI primer set. TCRdb re-called the multiplex PCR reads with MiXCR, one entry per CDR3 protein. The table shows approximately 400,000 distinct CDR3 sequences, with less than 20% occurring only once. Patients affected by ophthalmopathy presented a Clinical Activity Score of at least 3, a NOSPECS grade of at least 4, and disease duration below 3 months.

The sample consisted of blood. The chain carries TRBV12-3 or TRBV12-4 and TRBJ2-3; D is perhaps TRBD1 (5 bases). This clonotype originated in a man between 18 and 29 years old with Graves' ophthalmopathy. In nucleotides, the CDR3 is TGTGCCAGCAGTTCCCCCCAGGGCCCTCGCCCAGATACGCAGTATTTT. Residues: CASSSPQGPRPDTQYF.